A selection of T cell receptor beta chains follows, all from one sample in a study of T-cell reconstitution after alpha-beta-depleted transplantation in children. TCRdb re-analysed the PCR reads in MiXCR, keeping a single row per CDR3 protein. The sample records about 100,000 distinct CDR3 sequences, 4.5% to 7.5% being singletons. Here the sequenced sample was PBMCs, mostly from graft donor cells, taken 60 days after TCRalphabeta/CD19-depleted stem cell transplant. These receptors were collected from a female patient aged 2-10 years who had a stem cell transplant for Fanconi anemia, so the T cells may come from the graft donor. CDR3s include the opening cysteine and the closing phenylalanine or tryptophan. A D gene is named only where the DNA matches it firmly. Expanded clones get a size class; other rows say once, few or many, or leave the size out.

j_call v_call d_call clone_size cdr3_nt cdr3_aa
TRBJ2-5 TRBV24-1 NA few TGTGCCACCAGTGATTTGTCCCGGAGGGGGGAGACCCAGTACTTC CATSDLSRRGETQYF
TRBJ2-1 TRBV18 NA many TGTGCCAGCTCGGGGACCGGGACTCCCAAAGGGCAGTTCTTC CASSGTGTPKGQFF
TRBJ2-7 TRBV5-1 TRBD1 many TGCGCCAGCAGCCCGGACAGGTTAAGCTACGAGCAGTACTTC CASSPDRLSYEQYF
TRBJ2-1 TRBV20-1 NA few TGCAGTGCTCGCAACCCAGCGGTGGGGGTCTACAATGAGCAGTTCTTC CSARNPAVGVYNEQFF
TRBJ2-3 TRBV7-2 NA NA TGTGCCAGCAGCTTAGTTGGAGCGGCAGATACGCAGTATTTT CASSLVGAADTQYF
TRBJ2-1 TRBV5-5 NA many TGTGCCAGCAGCTCCAGACAGGGGAGGGACAATGAGCAGTTCTTC CASSSRQGRDNEQFF
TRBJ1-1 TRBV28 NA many TGTGCCAGCAGTCGCAGGAACACTGAAGCTTTCTTT CASSRRNTEAFF
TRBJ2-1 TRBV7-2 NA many TGTGCCAGCACCAGGACTCTCTCCTACAATGAGCAGTTCTTC CASTRTLSYNEQFF
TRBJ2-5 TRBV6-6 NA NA TGTGCCAGCGGCCCAGGAGAGACCCAGTACTTC CASGPGETQYF
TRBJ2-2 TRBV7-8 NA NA TGTGCCAGCAGGATCTCCCATAATGTACTCACCGGGGAGCTGTTTTTT CASRISHNVLTGELFF
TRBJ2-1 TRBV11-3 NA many TGTGCCAGCAGCTTAGGAAGGAATGAGCAGTTCTTC CASSLGRNEQFF
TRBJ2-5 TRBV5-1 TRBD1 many TGCGCCAGCAGCTTTGGACAGGGAGAGACCCAGTACTTC CASSFGQGETQYF
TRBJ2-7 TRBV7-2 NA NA TGTGCCAGCAGCTTAGCCACAACCGTTTCGCGCTCCTACGAGCAGTACTTC CASSLATTVSRSYEQYF
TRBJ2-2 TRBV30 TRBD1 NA TGTGCCTGGAGTGTACTTATGAGGGGGCGTACCGGGGAGCTGTTTTTT CAWSVLMRGRTGELFF
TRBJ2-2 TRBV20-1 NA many TGCAGTGCTAGAGGTTTGGACACCGGGGAGCTGTTTTTT CSARGLDTGELFF
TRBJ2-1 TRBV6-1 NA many TGTGCCAGCAGCCATGGCGGGACCGCTCCTAGGAATGAGCAGTTCTTC CASSHGGTAPRNEQFF
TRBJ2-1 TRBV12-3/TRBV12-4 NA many TGTGCCAGCAGCCTCGGGAGTCGGTGGAATGAGCAGTTCTTC CASSLGSRWNEQFF
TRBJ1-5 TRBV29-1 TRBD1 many TGCAGCGTTTCGTCGGGACAGCTCAATCAGCCCCAGCATTTT CSVSSGQLNQPQHF
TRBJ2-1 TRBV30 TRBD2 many TGTGCTCGGCAGGCACTAGCGGGACCCAGCTCCTACAATGAGCAGTTCTTC CARQALAGPSSYNEQFF
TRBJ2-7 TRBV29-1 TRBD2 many TGCAGCGTTGAAACCCCCGGTATGGGACTAGCGGGCGAGCAGTACTTC CSVETPGMGLAGEQYF
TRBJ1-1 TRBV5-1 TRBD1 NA TGCGCCAGCAGCTTGGAAGGGGGCCTTATGAACACTGAAGCTTTCTTT CASSLEGGLMNTEAFF
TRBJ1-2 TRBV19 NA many TGTGCCAGTAGTATTCGGAGCTATGGCTACACCTTC CASSIRSYGYTF
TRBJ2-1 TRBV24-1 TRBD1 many TGTGCCACCAGGGGACAGGGGGCTGAGTCCTACAATGAGCAGTTCTTC CATRGQGAESYNEQFF
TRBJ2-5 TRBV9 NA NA TGTGCCAGCAGCGTAGGCGGGGGAGGGGGGGAGACCCAGTACTTC CASSVGGGGGETQYF
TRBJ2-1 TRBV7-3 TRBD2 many TGTGCCAGCAGCTTAGGGACTAGCGGGGGAAATGAGCAGTTCTTC CASSLGTSGGNEQFF
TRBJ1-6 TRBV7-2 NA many TGTGCCAGCAGCCTCGATTCACCCCTCCACTTT CASSLDSPLHF
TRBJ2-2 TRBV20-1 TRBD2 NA TGCTGTGCCCACCGACTAGCGGGGGGCTTTCACACCGGGGAGCTGTTTTTT CCAHRLAGGFHTGELFF
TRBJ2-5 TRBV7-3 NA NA TGTGCCAGCAGCTTGGGCCCCCAGGGGGGGGCCCAGTACTTC CASSLGPQGGAQYF
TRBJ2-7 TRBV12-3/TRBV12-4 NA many TGTGCCAGCCAGGAGGCGGCGGCTTACGAGCAGTACTTC CASQEAAAYEQYF
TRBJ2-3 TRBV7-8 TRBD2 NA TGTGCCAGCAGCCGAGGACTAGCGGGAGGGCAAGACGGCACAGATACGCAGTATTTT CASSRGLAGGQDGTDTQYF
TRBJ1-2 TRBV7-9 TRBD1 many TGTGCCAGCAGCTTTCCGGGACAGGGTGCCAATGGCTACACCTTC CASSFPGQGANGYTF
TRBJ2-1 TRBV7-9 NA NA TGTGCCAGCAGCTGGTGGGAGTTGGACAATGAGCAGTTCTTC CASSWWELDNEQFF
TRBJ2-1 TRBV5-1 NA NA TGCGCCAGCGTTGCCTATTTGGGACGCCGGGTCGATGAGCAGTTCTTC CASVAYLGRRVDEQFF
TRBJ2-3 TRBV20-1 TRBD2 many TGCAGTGCTAGAGGTCTTAGCGGGTTTAGCACAGATACGCAGTATTTT CSARGLSGFSTDTQYF
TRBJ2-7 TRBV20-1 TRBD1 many TGCAGTGCTGCGGGACAGGGGGCCTACGAGCAGTACTTC CSAAGQGAYEQYF
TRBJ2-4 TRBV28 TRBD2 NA TGTGCCAGCAGTTGGGGACTAGTAATATCCACGGCCAAAAACATTCAGTACTTC CASSWGLVISTAKNIQYF
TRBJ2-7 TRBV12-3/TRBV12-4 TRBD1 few TGTGCCAGCAGTCGTGCAGGGGGCTTCTCCTACGAGCAGTACTTC CASSRAGGFSYEQYF
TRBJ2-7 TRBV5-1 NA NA TGCGCCAGCAGCTACCGGGACACCTACGAGCAGTACTTC CASSYRDTYEQYF
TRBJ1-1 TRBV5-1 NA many TGCGCCAGCAGCCTCAGGGGCGGCACTGAAGCTTTCTTT CASSLRGGTEAFF
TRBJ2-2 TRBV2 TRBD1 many TGTGCCAGCCAGACAGGGTGGACCGGGGAGCTGTTTTTT CASQTGWTGELFF
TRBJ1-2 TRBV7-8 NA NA TGTGCCAGCAGCTCCGGAGCTAACTATGGCTACACCTTC CASSSGANYGYTF
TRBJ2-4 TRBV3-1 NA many TGTGCCAGCAGCCACCGAGGGACGCCCAGGTTGGCCAAAAACATTCAGTACTTC CASSHRGTPRLAKNIQYF
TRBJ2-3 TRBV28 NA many TGTGCCAGCAGTCTCGGGAGTGTCTCAGATACGCAGTATTTT CASSLGSVSDTQYF
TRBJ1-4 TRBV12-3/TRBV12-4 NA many TGTGCCAGCCGCCCGGTGGGTGAAAAACTGTTTTTT CASRPVGEKLFF
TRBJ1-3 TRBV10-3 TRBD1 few TGTGCCATCAGTGAGCACGGACAGGGGGCAGGCGTCTCTGGAAACACCATATATTTT CAISEHGQGAGVSGNTIYF
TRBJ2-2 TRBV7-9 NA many TGTGCCAGCAGCTTAGGGGCGTTGGCTCGCACCGGGGAGCTGTTTTTT CASSLGALARTGELFF
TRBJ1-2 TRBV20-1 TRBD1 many TGCAGTGCCAAACAGGGGGCCTATGGCTACACCTTC CSAKQGAYGYTF
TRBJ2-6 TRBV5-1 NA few TGCGCCAGCACTGACAGCATCTCTGGGGCCAACGTCCTGACTTTC CASTDSISGANVLTF
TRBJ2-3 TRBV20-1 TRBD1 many TGCAGTGCTATCAGGGGGCGTGGCACAGATACGCAGTATTTT CSAIRGRGTDTQYF
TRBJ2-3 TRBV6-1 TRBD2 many TGTGCCAGCAGTCTCCGACGGGGGGGCGGGACCTATACGCAGTATTTT CASSLRRGGGTYTQYF
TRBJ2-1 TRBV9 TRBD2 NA TGTGCCAGCAGCCCCCGGACTAGCGGGAGTAAGGATGATGAGCAGTTCTTC CASSPRTSGSKDDEQFF
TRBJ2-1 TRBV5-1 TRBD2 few TGCGCCAGCGGCGGACTAGGACTAAACAATGAGCAGTTCTTC CASGGLGLNNEQFF
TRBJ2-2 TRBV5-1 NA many TGCGCCAGCACTACAGGGATGAGGACCGGGGAGCTGTTTTTT CASTTGMRTGELFF
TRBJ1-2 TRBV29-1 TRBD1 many TGCAGCGTTGAAGATCGAAGACAGGGCCCCTATGGCTACACCTTC CSVEDRRQGPYGYTF
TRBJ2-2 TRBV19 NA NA TGTGCCAGTAGTCCGCGACCAGCGAAGGCCGGGGAGCTGTTTTTT CASSPRPAKAGELFF